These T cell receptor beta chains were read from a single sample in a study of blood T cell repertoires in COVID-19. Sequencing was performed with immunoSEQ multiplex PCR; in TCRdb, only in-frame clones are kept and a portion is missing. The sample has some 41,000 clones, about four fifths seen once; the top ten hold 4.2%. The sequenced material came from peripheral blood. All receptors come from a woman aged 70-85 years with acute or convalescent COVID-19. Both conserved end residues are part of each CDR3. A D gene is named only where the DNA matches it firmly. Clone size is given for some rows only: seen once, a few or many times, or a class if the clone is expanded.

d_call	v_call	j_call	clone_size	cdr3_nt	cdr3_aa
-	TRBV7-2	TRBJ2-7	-	TGTGCCAGCAGCGACGGCCCAGGGGTTCAGTCCGAGCAGTACTTC	CASSDGPGVQSEQYF
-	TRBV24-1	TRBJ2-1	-	TGTGCCACCAGTGATCCCACGGGCTCCTACAATGAGCAGTTCTTC	CATSDPTGSYNEQFF
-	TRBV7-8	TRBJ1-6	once	TGTGCCAGCAGCTTAGGGCGAGGAAGGGGTAATTCACCCCTCCACTTT	CASSLGRGRGNSPLHF
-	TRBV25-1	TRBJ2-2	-	TGTGCCAGCAGTGACTTGGACAGAAAGAACACCGGGGAGCTGTTTTTT	CASSDLDRKNTGELFF
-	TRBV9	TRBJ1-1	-	TGTGCCAGCAGCACCCGGGACAACGGGTACACTGAAGCTTTCTTT	CASSTRDNGYTEAFF
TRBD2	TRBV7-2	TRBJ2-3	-	TGTGCCAGCAGCGACCTAGCGGGTATTTACACAGATACGCAGTATTTT	CASSDLAGIYTDTQYF
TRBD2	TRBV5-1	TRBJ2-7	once	TGCGCCAGCAGCCCGGGACTAGCGGGAGACGAGCAGTACTTC	CASSPGLAGDEQYF
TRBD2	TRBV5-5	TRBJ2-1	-	TGTGCCAGCAACCTAGGATTTAGCGGGAGTTGGAATGAGCAGTTCTTC	CASNLGFSGSWNEQFF
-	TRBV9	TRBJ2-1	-	TGTGCCAGCAGCGTAGCCCAATACAATGAGCAGTTCTTC	CASSVAQYNEQFF
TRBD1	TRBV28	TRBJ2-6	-	TGTGCCAGCAGTGTCCCGGGACAGCCCCGGGCCTCTGGGGCCAACGTCCTGACTTTC	CASSVPGQPRASGANVLTF
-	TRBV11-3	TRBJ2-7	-	TGTGCCAGCAAAAAAAGGGACACTAGTACCTACGAGCAGTACTTC	CASKKRDTSTYEQYF
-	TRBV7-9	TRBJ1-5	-	TGTGCCAGCAGCTTCTTTAGAGATAGCAATCAGCCCCAGCATTTT	CASSFFRDSNQPQHF
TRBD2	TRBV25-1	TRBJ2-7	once	TGTGCCAGCAGCGTCGGGGGGGGCCGCTACGAGCAGTACTTC	CASSVGGGRYEQYF
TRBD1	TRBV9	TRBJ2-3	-	TGTGCCAGCAGCCCGTGGACAGGGGTATCCACAGATACGCAGTATTTT	CASSPWTGVSTDTQYF
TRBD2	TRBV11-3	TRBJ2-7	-	TGTGCCAGCAGCCCTTCTAGCGGGGCCTCCAGGGAGCAGTACTTC	CASSPSSGASREQYF